A single sample is the source of the 25 T cell receptor beta chains below, sequenced in a study of CD8 T cells in Susac syndrome. Random hexamers were used to reverse transcribe an amount of roughly 0.5 to 1 ug RNA. One entry per CDR3 protein results from TCRdb running MiXCR on the immunoSEQ multiplex PCR reads. The sample has around 110,000 distinct CDR3 sequences; just over 95% are singletons. The sequenced sample was CD4+ T cells from PBMCs. These receptors were obtained from a human donor with Susac syndrome.

The V and J genes are TRBV12-3 or TRBV12-4 and TRBJ2-7, with D unclear. The V end lost 5 bases, the J end lost 7 bases, and 12 bases lay between the germline ends. The CDR3 totals 12 residues. The CDR3 DNA follows: TGTGCCAGCAGTCGGGCTATCTGGGAGCAGTACTTC. This codes for CASSRAIWEQYF.

As DNA, the CDR3 is TGTGCCAGCAGCTTAGGTGGACGGGCCCGGGGCTATGGCTACACCTTC. Its protein is CASSLGGRARGYGYTF. The V gene is TRBV7-8, the J gene TRBJ1-2; no clear D. Germline CDR1 reads SGHVS; CDR2 reads FQNEAQ. This CDR3 region has 16 residues. Deletions cut 1 base from V and 4 bases from J, with 16 bases between.

The chain recombines TRBV5-1 with TRBJ2-1; D gene unclear. The V gene's germline CDR1 is SGHRS and CDR2 YFSETQ. V gave up 0 bases and J gave up 5 bases, with 6 bases separating them. The CDR3 length is 13 residues. CDR3 sequence (DNA): TGCGCCAGCAGCTTGGGCTCGCACAATGAGCAGTTCTTC. It codes for CASSLGSHNEQFF.

CDR3 in amino acids: CASGEGLAGVLEQFF. The CDR3 region has the DNA TGTGCCAGCGGAGAGGGACTAGCGGGAGTGCTTGAGCAGTTCTTC. The rearrangement links TRBV7-9 to TRBJ2-1, with 14 positions matching TRBD2. The germline V gene has CDR1 SEHNR and CDR2 FQNEAQ (reference sequence). There are 15 residues in the CDR3. J lost 9 bases, V lost 8 bases, and 9 bases had no gene match.

The chain carries TRBV5-1 and TRBJ2-2; D tentatively reads TRBD1 or TRBD2 (6 bases each). Germline V gene sequence: CDR1 SGHRS, CDR2 YFSETQ. The CDR3 length is 15 residues. V shed 7 bases and J shed 1 base, with 14 bases lying between them. CDR3 amino acids: CASVRGAENTGELFF. The CDR3, as DNA: TGCGCCAGCGTGAGGGGGGCAGAGAACACCGGGGAGCTGTTTTTT.

This chain joins TRBV29-1 and TRBJ1-1, with 8 positions matching TRBD1. CDR1 is SQVTM and CDR2 is ANQGSEA in the germline V gene. With 4 bases clipped from V and 3 bases from J, the junction kept 7 bases outside the gene matches. This CDR3 has 14 residues. The CDR3 DNA reads as TGCAGCGTTGGCCCTCAGGGGGCATACACTGAAGCTTTCTTT. Encoded protein: CSVGPQGAYTEAFF. The full variable domain, with the rest looked up from reference TRBV29-1 and TRBJ1-1, is SAVISQKPSRDICQRGTSLTIQCQVDSQVTMMFWYRQQPGQSLTLIATANQGSEATYESGFVIDKFPISRPNLTFSTLTVSNMSPEDSSIYLCSVGPQGAYTEAFFGQGTRLTVV.

This clonotype showed up just once. The chain has TRBV20-1 and TRBJ1-2, with TRBD1 matching over 9 bases. Germline trimming cut 1 base from V and 5 bases from J; bases unmatched to any gene: 17. CDR3 length: 18 amino acids. Germline V CDR1 and CDR2: DFQATT, SNEGSKA (reference sequence). The CDR3, as DNA: TGCAGTGCTAGAGGCGGAAGGGACAGGGAGCTGGGAATTTATGGCTACACCTTC. This translates into CSARGGRDRELGIYGYTF.

The chain links TRBV29-1 to TRBJ1-2; D is unresolved. Between the trimmed V and J ends, which lost 1 base and 8 bases, there was a span of 11 bases. This CDR3 comprises 12 residues. In germline, CDR1 is SQVTM, CDR2 ANQGSEA. The CDR3 nucleotides read TGCAGCGTTGAAGGTAACGGGTACGGCTACACCTTC. This codes for CSVEGNGYGYTF. The variable domain in full, with the rest retrieved from reference TRBV29-1 and TRBJ1-2, is SAVISQKPSRDICQRGTSLTIQCQVDSQVTMMFWYRQQPGQSLTLIATANQGSEATYESGFVIDKFPISRPNLTFSTLTVSNMSPEDSSIYLCSVEGNGYGYTFGSGTRLTVV.

This chain connects TRBV10-3 to TRBJ2-4; perhaps TRBD2 as D (8 bases). This CDR3 has 16 amino acids. V was cut by 2 bases and J by 7 bases, with 18 bases left in between. Germline lookup yields CDR1 ENHRY and CDR2 SYGVKD. Written as DNA, the CDR3 is TGTGCCATCAGTGAGCCCGGGGGGGACAGCCTCAACATTCAGTACTTC. It encodes CAISEPGGDSLNIQYF.

V gene TRBV19 combines with J gene TRBJ2-3; the D is unclear. CDR1 and CDR2 (germline): LNHDA, SQIVND (reference sequence). V was cut by 1 base and J by 2 bases, with 4 bases left in between. CDR3 length equals 13 residues. CDR3 bases: TGTGCCAGTAGTATAGGAGCCACAGATACGCAGTATTTT. Translated: CASSIGATDTQYF.

The chain uses TRBV20-1 and TRBJ2-2, with TRBD2 matching over 7 bases. The CDR3 covers 15 residues. Germline lookup yields CDR1 DFQATT and CDR2 SNEGSKA (reference sequence). V lost 6 bases, J lost 3 bases, and 10 bases stayed unmatched. The CDR3 bases are TGCAGTGCCAAAGGGCGGGGAGGGGACACCGGGGAGCTGTTTTTT. Translating gives CSAKGRGGDTGELFF.

V usage is TRBV7-3 and J usage is TRBJ2-7; no clear D. The V end lost 1 base, the J end lost 3 bases, and 7 bases lay between the germline ends. The germline gives CDR1 SGHTA, CDR2 FQGTGA. The CDR3 spans 13 residues. The CDR3 DNA is TGTGCCAGCAGCTTAAATCTCTACTACGAGCAGTACTTC. Protein product: CASSLNLYYEQYF.

The chain couples TRBV12-3 or TRBV12-4 to TRBJ1-5; 8 bases align to TRBD1. V was clipped by 2 bases and J by 6 bases; unmatched bases: 9. CDR3 length: 16 residues. This chain's CDR3 is CASSLFRPGGLQPQHF. CDR3 nucleotide sequence: TGTGCCAGCAGTTTATTTAGGCCAGGGGGCCTTCAGCCCCAGCATTTT.

V gene TRBV21-1 combines with J gene TRBJ2-1; the D call in the table, TRBD2, was not verified against the DNA. TRBV21-1 is deemed a pseudogene. The CDR3 covers 16 residues. The CDR3 loop reads CASSSLLAGDYNEQFF. In DNA, the CDR3 is TGTGCCAGCAGCAGCCTCCTAGCGGGAGACTACAATGAGCAGTTCTTC.

The rearrangement joins TRBV29-1 to TRBJ2-1, with 8 nucleotides matching TRBD2. The CDR3 is 16 residues long. V gave up 7 bases and J gave up 1 base; unmatched junction bases: 12. CDR1 SQVTM and CDR2 ANQGSEA come from the germline V gene. CDR3 nucleotides: TGCAGCGCTCGGGAGGGTAGCGGGTCATCCTACAATGAGCAGTTCTTC. Translating it yields CSAREGSGSSYNEQFF.

This chain connects TRBV11-2 to TRBJ2-2, with 11 bases matching TRBD1. Germline V gene lookup returns CDR1 SGHAT and CDR2 FQNNGV. V was pared by 4 bases and J by 6 bases, with 4 bases of the junction left unmatched. The CDR3 extends over 15 amino acids. The DNA for the CDR3 is TGTGCCAGCAGCTCCGGACAGGGGGCCTCCGGGGAGCTGTTTTTT. This codes for CASSSGQGASGELFF. Filled out from reference TRBV11-2 and TRBJ2-2, the complete variable domain reads EAGVAQSPRYKIIEKRQSVAFWCNPISGHATLYWYQQILGQGPKLLIQFQNNGVVDDSQLPKDRFSAERLKGVDSTLKIQPAKLEDSAVYLCASSSGQGASGELFFGEGSRLTVL.

A single count supports this clonotype. This chain links TRBV3-1 with TRBJ2-1; a weak D match, TRBD2 (5 bases). Germline V gene data show CDR1 as LGHDT and CDR2 as YNNKEL (reference sequence). The CDR3 has 13 residues. Trimming removed 4 bases at V and 7 bases at J, with 11 bases between. The CDR3 DNA reads as TGTGCCAGCAGCCCCCCGGGAAGGAATGAGCAGTTCTTC. Residues: CASSPPGRNEQFF.

The chain carries TRBV29-1 and TRBJ2-1; either TRBD1 or TRBD2 may supply D (6 bases each). V lost 5 bases and J 9 bases, leaving 11 bases between the germline ends. CDR1 is SQVTM, CDR2 ANQGSEA, per germline. The CDR3 extends over 11 amino acids. This CDR3 reads CSVRGAGEQFF. Here the CDR3 DNA reads TGCAGCGTTAGGGGGGCCGGTGAGCAGTTCTTC.

Only one count was recorded for this clonotype. This chain connects TRBV28 to TRBJ2-1, with TRBD2 identical over 10 bases. V gave up 0 bases and J gave up 3 bases; unmatched junction bases: 2. The CDR3 is 16 amino acids. Germline V gene sequence: CDR1 MDHEN, CDR2 SYDVKM. CDR3 residues: CASSLWASGSYNEQFF. CDR3 coding DNA: TGTGCCAGCAGTTTATGGGCTAGCGGGAGCTACAATGAGCAGTTCTTC.

This chain joins TRBV29-1 and TRBJ2-3; 7 positions match TRBD2. V shed 4 bases, J shed 0 bases, and the junction held 7 bases outside the gene matches. The CDR3 loop spans 15 amino acids. Germline V lookup: CDR1 SQVTM, CDR2 ANQGSEA. The CDR3 DNA reads TGCAGCGTTGGAGAGGCTAGCGGTAGCACAGATACGCAGTATTTT. It translates to CSVGEASGSTDTQYF.

This sequence joins TRBV12-3 or TRBV12-4 and TRBJ2-6; D is uncertain. V lost 8 bases to trimming and J lost 3 bases, with 8 bases between them. The CDR3 sequence is 13 residues long. The CDR3 nucleotides read TGTGCCAGCGACGGCTTTGGGGCCAACGTCCTGACTTTC. Encoded protein: CASDGFGANVLTF.

V is TRBV20-1 and J is TRBJ1-1; unclear D gene. Deletions cut 5 bases from V and 5 bases from J, with 15 bases between. The CDR3 runs 13 residues. CDR1 DFQATT and CDR2 SNEGSKA come from the germline V gene (reference sequence). CDR3 protein: CSAPERYGTEAFF. The CDR3 DNA follows: TGCAGTGCTCCCGAGAGGTACGGGACTGAAGCTTTCTTT.

The chain uses TRBV28 and TRBJ1-1, with D perhaps TRBD1 (5 bases). This CDR3 region has 13 residues. Trimming took 8 bases from V and 7 from J, leaving 17 bases between them. CDR1 and CDR2 (germline): MDHEN, SYDVKM. This CDR3 is CASSQNRYIEAFF. The CDR3 nucleotides are TGTGCCAGCTCCCAGAACAGGTATATTGAAGCTTTCTTT.

The chain couples TRBV20-1 to TRBJ2-2; 9 nucleotides align to TRBD1. The germline CDR1 and CDR2 sequences are DFQATT and SNEGSKA (reference sequence). The J segment lost 1 base and the V segment lost 2 bases, leaving 2 bases of the junction unmatched. The CDR3 totals 15 residues. CDR3 in amino acids: CSARRQGENTGELFF. The CDR3 DNA sequence: TGCAGTGCTAGAAGACAGGGGGAGAACACCGGGGAGCTGTTTTTT.

The chain carries TRBV7-2 and TRBJ1-1; D may be TRBD1 (6 bases). V lost 0 bases, J lost 11 bases, and 13 bases lay in between. The CDR3 runs 13 residues. CDR1 SGHTA and CDR2 FQGNSA come from the germline V gene. The CDR3 loop reads CASSLASGETAFF. Written as DNA, the CDR3 is TGTGCCAGCAGCTTAGCGTCAGGGGAGACGGCTTTCTTT.